The clone carrying this T cell receptor (beta chain) was seen ten or more times. Its antigen is as yet unknown. This record belongs to a study of T cells in Graves' hyperthyroidism and ophthalmopathy. Across the whole study: At the time of initial diagnosis and before any treatment, peripheral blood was collected. Notes on the study in general: Within blood appeared most thyroid clonotypes that had expanded above 0.001.

Researchers took RNA transcripts and amplified the TCR beta CDR3 regions from them. The TCR CDR3 first-round RT-PCR relied on the HTBI primer set. One entry per CDR3 protein results from TCRdb running MiXCR on the multiplex PCR reads. This table has roughly 630,000 distinct CDR3 sequences, about 15% appearing once. Trimming shortened V by 3 bases and J by 0 bases, and 12 bases separated the two germline ends. The germline CDR1 and CDR2 sequences are LNHNV and YYDKDF (reference sequence). The CDR3 is made up of 16 amino acids. This TCR derives from a woman aged 25 to 39 with Graves' hyperthyroidism. The sequenced sample was blood. The chain employs TRBV15 and TRBJ2-1; weak D call: TRBD1 (6 bases). As DNA, the CDR3 is TGTGCCACCAGCAGTGGACAGTTCAGCTCCTACAATGAGCAGTTCTTC. The encoded protein is CATSSGQFSSYNEQFF. Drawing the rest from reference TRBV15 and TRBJ2-1, the complete variable domain is DAMVIQNPRYQVTQFGKPVTLSCSQTLNHNVMYWYQQKSSQAPKLLFHYYDKDFNNEADTPDNFQSRRPNTSFCFLDIRSPGLGDTAMYLCATSSGQFSSYNEQFFGPGTRLTVL.